What follows are 15 T cell receptor beta chains derived from one specimen sequenced in a study of CD8 T cells in ankylosing spondylitis. A single record per CDR3 protein comes from TCRdb applying MiXCR to the 5' RACE reads. The data hold 200,000 to 250,000 distinct CDR3 sequences, with 15% to 20% observed a single time. These TCRs' antigens remain unknown. Points from the study as a whole: What seemed typical of ankylosing spondylitis blood was a TCR beta motif built from fewer than ten highly homologous variants.

Input material: blood, either unsorted or a sorted T cell fraction (not recorded which). The receptors shown here come from a male donor with ankylosing spondylitis.

The table lists this clonotype with a few counts. This rearrangement joins TRBV29-1 to TRBJ1-1; 7 nucleotides line up with TRBD1. With V trimmed by 7 bases and J by 1 base, 3 bases remained unmatched. Per the germline V gene, CDR1 is SQVTM and CDR2 is ANQGSEA. The CDR3 has 12 residues. In nucleotides, the CDR3 is TGCAGCGCCAGACAGGGGAACACTGAAGCTTTCTTT. It yields the protein CSARQGNTEAFF.

This clonotype has a handful of counts. The gene calls are TRBV5-1 and TRBJ2-5; 12 nucleotides match TRBD2. Germline CDR1 is SGHRS and CDR2 is YFSETQ. V was pared by 4 bases and J by 1 base, with 5 bases of the junction left unmatched. CDR3 length: 16 residues. The CDR3 DNA follows: TGCGCCAGCAGCGAAAGACTAGCGGGAGTCCAAGAGACCCAGTACTTC. Its translation: CASSERLAGVQETQYF.

The V and J genes are TRBV24-1 and TRBJ2-2; 9 nucleotides align to TRBD1. J lost 6 bases, V lost 9 bases, and 7 bases had no gene match. The CDR3 extends over 14 amino acids. CDR1 and CDR2 from the germline V gene are KGHDR and SFDVKD. CDR3 bases: TGTGCCACCCGGGACAGGGTCGGTTCCGGGGAGCTGTTTTTT. This gives the protein CATRDRVGSGELFF.

This clonotype was counted between two and nine times. The chain carries TRBV12-3 or TRBV12-4 and TRBJ2-1; D remains unclear. The CDR3 has 16 amino acids. V was trimmed by 3 bases and J by 2 bases, leaving 14 bases between them. CDR3 sequence reads: CASSFPHSPTYNEQFF. The CDR3 DNA is TGTGCCAGCAGTTTTCCCCATAGCCCTACCTACAATGAGCAGTTCTTC.

The chain has TRBV13 and TRBJ1-2; TRBD1 matches at 7 bases. The CDR3 is 16 residues long. The germline gives CDR1 PRHDT, CDR2 FYEKMQ (reference sequence). J lost 3 bases, V lost 5 bases, and 12 bases had no gene match. This CDR3 is CASSLRDSLRDYGYTF. The CDR3 DNA is TGTGCCAGCAGCCTACGGGACAGCCTAAGGGACTATGGCTACACCTTC. Looking up the rest from reference TRBV13 and TRBJ1-2 gives the full variable domain: AAGVIQSPRHLIKEKRETATLKCYPIPRHDTVYWYQQGPGQDPQFLISFYEKMQSDKGSIPDRFSAQQFSDYHSELNMSSLELGDSALYFCASSLRDSLRDYGYTFGSGTRLTVV.

This rearrangement joins TRBV9 to TRBJ2-3, with 10 bases fitting TRBD2. CDR1 and CDR2 (germline): SGDLS, YYNGEE. The CDR3 spans 18 residues. Trimming cost V 1 base and J 2 bases; bases outside gene matches: 10. The chain's CDR3 is CASSVTPGLAEHTDTQYF. The CDR3 region has the DNA TGTGCCAGCAGCGTAACCCCCGGACTAGCGGAGCACACAGATACGCAGTATTTT.

This clonotype was found many times. CDR3 sequence: CASSLVYTGELFF. DNA for the CDR3: TGCGCCAGCAGCTTGGTGTACACCGGGGAGCTGTTTTTT. V gene TRBV5-1 combines with J gene TRBJ2-2; no reliable D call. CDR1 and CDR2 (germline): SGHRS, YFSETQ. V gave up 0 bases and J gave up 3 bases, with 3 bases separating them. The CDR3 sequence is 13 residues long.

This clonotype was seen only once. The genes are TRBV6-2 or TRBV6-3 and TRBJ2-1; 16 nucleotides match TRBD2. Per germline, CDR1 MNHEY and CDR2 SVGEGT. The CDR3 has 17 residues. Trimming took 7 bases from V and 2 from J; bases not matched to a gene: 5. CDR3 bases: TGTGCCAGCACGGGACTAGCGGGAGGGGGACCCTACAATGAGCAGTTCTTC. It specifies CASTGLAGGGPYNEQFF.

The J gene is TRBJ2-1, the V gene TRBV7-9; D is tentatively TRBD1 or TRBD2 (5 bases each). This CDR3 is built from 15 residues. Looked up from germline, CDR1 is SEHNR and CDR2 is FQNEAQ (reference sequence). Trimming cost V 5 bases and J 0 bases, with 11 bases left between them. The CDR3 spells CASSTGPISYNEQFF. CDR3 DNA: TGTGCCAGCAGCACGGGACCCATCTCCTACAATGAGCAGTTCTTC. Full variable domain (missing parts from reference TRBV7-9 and TRBJ2-1): DTGVSQNPRHKITKRGQNVTFRCDPISEHNRLYWYRQTLGQGPEFLTYFQNEAQLEKSRLLSDRFSAERPKGSFSTLEIQRTEQGDSAMYLCASSTGPISYNEQFFGPGTRLTVL.

This clonotype was counted only a few times. The genes are TRBV29-1 and TRBJ2-3, with D perhaps given as TRBD1 or TRBD2 (6 bases each). The germline gives CDR1 SQVTM, CDR2 ANQGSEA. Between the trimmed V and J ends, which lost 7 bases and 4 bases, there was a span of 12 bases. The CDR3 covers 12 residues. CDR3 nucleotide sequence: TGCAGCGCTGTCGGGGGCCCAGATACGCAGTATTTT. Residues: CSAVGGPDTQYF.

This chain uses TRBV9 with TRBJ2-7; D possibly matches TRBD1 or TRBD2 (5 bases each). The V and J ends lost 2 bases and 5 bases respectively, with 11 bases between them. The CDR3 contains 13 residues. Germline V CDR1 and CDR2: SGDLS, YYNGEE. The CDR3 nucleotides read TGTGCCAGCAGCGTGAAGGGGAGCGACGAGCAGTACTTC. This gives the protein CASSVKGSDEQYF.

This clonotype was observed many times. This chain links TRBV29-1 with TRBJ2-2; D is uncertain. CDR3 length equals 12 residues. Germline values: CDR1 SQVTM, CDR2 ANQGSEA. V shed 6 bases and J shed 6 bases, with 11 bases lying between them. The CDR3 here is CSVLHVPGELFF. The CDR3 coding sequence is TGCAGCGTCTTACACGTCCCCGGGGAGCTGTTTTTT.

The chain employs TRBV11-2 and TRBJ1-2, with 7 bases matching TRBD1. CDR1 and CDR2 (germline): SGHAT, FQNNGV. This CDR3 spans 15 amino acids. The trim removed 3 bases at V and 4 bases at J, leaving 8 bases unmatched. The DNA for the CDR3 is TGTGCCAGCAGCTTTACAGGGGATCCCTTCTATGGCTACACCTTC. It specifies CASSFTGDPFYGYTF.

DNA for the CDR3: TGTGCCAGCAGGCCAGGACAGGCGAACTATGGCTACACCTTC. As protein: CASRPGQANYGYTF. The V and J genes are TRBV12-3 or TRBV12-4 and TRBJ1-2, with TRBD1 identical over 7 bases. Unmatched junction bases numbered 6, after V lost 6 bases and J lost 2 bases. The CDR3 has 14 residues.

This clonotype turned up a few times. The V and J genes are TRBV20-1 and TRBJ2-5, with 11 positions matching TRBD2. The germline V gene encodes CDR1 DFQATT and CDR2 SNEGSKA (reference sequence). The CDR3 has 17 amino acids. J gave up 1 base and V 6 bases, and 13 bases lay outside the gene matches. The CDR3 here is CSAKGASGRSPQETQYF. CDR3 DNA sequence: TGCAGTGCCAAGGGGGCTAGCGGGAGGTCGCCCCAAGAGACCCAGTACTTC.